This TCR beta chain stems from a study of blood T cells in healthy people across ages. Study observations and caveats: Getting older went along with TCR beta diversity per million T cells dropping roughly linearly. A greater number of naive CD4+ cells and higher diversity distinguished long-lived donors from aged donors.

A note on this clonotype: The antigen remains unidentified.

The authors ran a second PCR of roughly 7 to 11 cycles using a sample-barcoded 5' primer and a J-beta primer mix. One entry per CDR3 protein results from TCRdb running MiXCR on the 5' RACE reads. The sample consists of 650,000 to 900,000 distinct CDR3 sequences, approximately 59% of them appearing once. Peripheral blood samples of roughly 9.8 milliliters were drawn from each donor. Total RNA, at least 6 micrograms per sample, came from PBMCs. Trimming stripped 0 bases from V and 7 bases from J, with 9 bases between. The CDR3 is 13 amino acids. CDR1 and CDR2 (germline): LNHNV, YYDKDF (reference sequence).

The TCR sequence derives from a young man in good health. The V and J genes are TRBV15 and TRBJ2-5, with D tentatively TRBD2 (6 bases). Material: blood. The CDR3 DNA follows: TGTGCCACCAGCAGAGATAAGGAGGGGACCCAGTACTTC. As protein: CATSRDKEGTQYF.